This entry features one T cell receptor beta chain sequence. The specificity of this receptor is unknown. Per-base quality was not reported, and no clone a single base away is much larger than it. Relative to germline, V is 2 bases shorter and J is 0 bases shorter, with 8 bases between their ends. Inclusive of the bounding cysteine and phenylalanine, the CDR3 is 14 residues long. The DNA shown is the 42-base CDR3, in frame from base 1. CDR1 and CDR2 are read off the germline V gene (reference sequence) as SEHNR and FQNEAQ. Per the publication, the time point label means: about 28 days (+/-7) after the second vaccine dose. AZD1222 recipients with second doses at about 4 weeks or about 12 weeks were pooled, because spike-specific TCR depth and breadth did not differ between schedules. Vaccinee samples were obtained from the UK trials COV001 and COV002, which included a single-blind randomized controlled phase 2/3 trial of AZD1222 (ChAdOx1 nCoV-19) in healthy adults. Trial participant PBMC samples were collected at day 0 and day 28 after the second dose for TCRbeta chain sequencing.

This entry belongs to a study of T cell responses to AZD1222 COVID-19 vaccine (dated by TCRdb to the early 2020s). With regard to the full study: A total of 230 to 250 trial participants underwent TCR sequencing, of whom about 200 received two doses of AZD1222 and about 25 received two doses of the MenACWY control vaccine. Trial participants were enrolled by age into subgroups of 18-55, 56-69 and 70-plus years, and roughly 150, 30 and 60 TCR-sequenced participants, respectively, were included in these subgroups. Beyond this particular receptor, the publication reports: Nearly half of unique spike-specific TCRs reportedly recognized epitopes outside regions mutated in the B.1.351 and B.1.1.7 variants. Only five or six AZD1222 recipients were SARS-CoV-2 seropositive at baseline, limiting conclusions about previously exposed vaccinees. Because no day 14 peak-response samples were available, repertoires were characterized only after the peak T cell response. The whole spike protein was spanned by vaccine-associated CD4 TCRs, and dominant responses were seen in regions 160-218 and 743-854. Participants were mostly white British, with more females than males. The authors suggested clonal diversity may have been underestimated. The 56-69-year group was small, and its depth increase did not reach significance, likely because of low power. Spike-specific TCR breadth and depth rose significantly after two AZD1222 doses compared with day 0 and with MenACWY recipients.

The CDR3 regions of human TCRbeta chains were analyzed by immunosequencing. Under the source paper's analysis protocol: Repertoire TCRs were checked for matches against a reference library of SARS-CoV-2-specific TCRs that had been generated using the MIRA antigen-specificity platform. Breadth meant the fraction of unique TCRs that were SARS-CoV-2-associated, whereas depth meant the fraction of total T cells that were SARS-CoV-2-associated. Using the MIRA data, each spike-specific TCR was mapped to the spike region that the TCR reacts to and placed in a CD4 or CD8 class. Log10-transformed breadth and depth values were compared by one-way ANOVA with Sidak's multiple comparisons tests. TCRdb provides this immuneACCESS table in a form limited to in-frame rearrangements. Some clones are lacking; in checked studies, under half of them reflect an unresolved V gene, and why the rest are absent is not known. That table supplies the V and J calls and clone size; D and trimming were determined from the DNA. Present in this sample are roughly 150,000 clones, approximately 87% of which were seen just once. The ten largest clones add up to 1.5% to 2% of the sample.

Here the sequenced sample was peripheral blood, taken 28 days after the second AZD1222 dose. The TCR sequence derives from an adult who received the AZD1222 COVID-19 vaccine. The rearrangement combines TRBV7-9 with TRBJ2-7; the D gene is unclear. The base sequence is TGTGCCAGCAGCTTAACGGTGAGCTCCTACGAGCAGTACTTC. Its amino acids are CASSLTVSSYEQYF.